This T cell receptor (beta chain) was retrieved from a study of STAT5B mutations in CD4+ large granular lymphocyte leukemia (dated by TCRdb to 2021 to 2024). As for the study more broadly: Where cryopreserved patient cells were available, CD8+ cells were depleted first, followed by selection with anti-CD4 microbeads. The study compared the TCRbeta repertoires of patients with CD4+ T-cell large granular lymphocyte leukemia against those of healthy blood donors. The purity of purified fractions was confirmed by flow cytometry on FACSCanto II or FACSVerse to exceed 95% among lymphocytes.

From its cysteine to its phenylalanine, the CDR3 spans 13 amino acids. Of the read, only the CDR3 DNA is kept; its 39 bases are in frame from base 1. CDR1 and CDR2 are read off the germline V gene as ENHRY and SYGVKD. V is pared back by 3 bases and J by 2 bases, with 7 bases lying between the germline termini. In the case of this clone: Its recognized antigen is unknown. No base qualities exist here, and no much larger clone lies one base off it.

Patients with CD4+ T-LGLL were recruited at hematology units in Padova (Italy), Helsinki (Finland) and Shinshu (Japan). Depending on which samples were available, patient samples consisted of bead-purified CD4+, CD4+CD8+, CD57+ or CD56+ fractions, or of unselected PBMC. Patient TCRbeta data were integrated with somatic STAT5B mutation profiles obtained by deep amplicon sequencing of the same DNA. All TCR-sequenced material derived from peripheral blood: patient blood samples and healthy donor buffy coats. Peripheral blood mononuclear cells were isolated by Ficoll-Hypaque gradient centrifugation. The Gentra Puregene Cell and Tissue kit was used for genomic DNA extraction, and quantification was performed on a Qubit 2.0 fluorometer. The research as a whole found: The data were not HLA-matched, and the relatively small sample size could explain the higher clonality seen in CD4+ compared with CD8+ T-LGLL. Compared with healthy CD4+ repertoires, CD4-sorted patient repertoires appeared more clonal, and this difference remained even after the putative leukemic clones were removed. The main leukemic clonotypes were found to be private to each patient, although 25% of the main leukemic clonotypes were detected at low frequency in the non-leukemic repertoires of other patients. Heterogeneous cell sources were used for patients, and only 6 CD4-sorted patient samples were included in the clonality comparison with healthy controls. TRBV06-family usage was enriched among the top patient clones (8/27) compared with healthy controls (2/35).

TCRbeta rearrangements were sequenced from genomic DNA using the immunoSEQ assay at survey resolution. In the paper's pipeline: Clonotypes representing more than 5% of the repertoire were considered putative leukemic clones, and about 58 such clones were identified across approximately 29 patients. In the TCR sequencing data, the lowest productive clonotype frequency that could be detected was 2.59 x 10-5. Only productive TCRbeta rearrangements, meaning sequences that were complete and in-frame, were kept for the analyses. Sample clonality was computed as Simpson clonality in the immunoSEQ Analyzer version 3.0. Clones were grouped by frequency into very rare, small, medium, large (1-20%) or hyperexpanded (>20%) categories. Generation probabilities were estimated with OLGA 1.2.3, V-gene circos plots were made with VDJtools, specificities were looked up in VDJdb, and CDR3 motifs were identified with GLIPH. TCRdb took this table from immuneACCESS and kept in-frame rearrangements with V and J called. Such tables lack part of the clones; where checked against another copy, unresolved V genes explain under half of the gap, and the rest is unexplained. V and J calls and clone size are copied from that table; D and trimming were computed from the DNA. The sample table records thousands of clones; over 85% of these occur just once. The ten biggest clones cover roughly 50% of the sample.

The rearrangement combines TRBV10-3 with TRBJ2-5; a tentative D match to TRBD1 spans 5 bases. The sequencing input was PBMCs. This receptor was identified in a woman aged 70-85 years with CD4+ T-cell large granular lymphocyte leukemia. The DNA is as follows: TGTGCCATCAGTGACAGGGTTCAAGAGACCCAGTACTTC. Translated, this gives CAISDRVQETQYF.